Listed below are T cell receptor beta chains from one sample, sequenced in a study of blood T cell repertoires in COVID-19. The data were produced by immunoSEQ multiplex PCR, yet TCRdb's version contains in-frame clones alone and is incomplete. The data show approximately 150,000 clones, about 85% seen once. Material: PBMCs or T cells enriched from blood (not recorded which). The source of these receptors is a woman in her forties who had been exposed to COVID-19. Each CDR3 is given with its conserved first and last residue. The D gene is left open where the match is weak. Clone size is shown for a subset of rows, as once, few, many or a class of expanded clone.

CDR3: CASRPLGTRVPGLEKLFF
DNA: TGTGCCAGCAGACCACTCGGGACCAGGGTTCCCGGACTAGAAAAACTGTTTTTT
D: NA
length: 18
size: few
J: TRBJ1-4
V: TRBV7-9

CDR3: CASSLDGYSLDEQFF
DNA: TGCGCCAGCAGCTTGGATGGGTATAGCTTGGATGAGCAGTTCTTC
D: NA
length: 15
size: NA
J: TRBJ2-1
V: TRBV5-1

CDR3: CASSPYGTGEMGDYGYTF
DNA: TGTGCCAGCTCACCGTACGGGACAGGGGAGATGGGGGACTATGGCTACACCTTC
D: TRBD1
length: 18
size: NA
J: TRBJ1-2
V: TRBV18

CDR3: CASSPSVSSYNSPLHF
DNA: TGCGCCAGCAGCCCCTCCGTCAGTTCCTATAATTCACCCCTCCACTTT
D: NA
length: 16
size: NA
J: TRBJ1-6
V: TRBV4-1

CDR3: CASSPDRVSGELFF
DNA: TGTGCCAGCAGCCCGGACAGGGTCTCCGGGGAGCTGTTTTTT
D: TRBD1
length: 14
size: NA
J: TRBJ2-2
V: TRBV7-3

CDR3: CASSRRTGVYVTEAFF
DNA: TGTGCCAGCAGCCGAAGGACAGGGGTATATGTCACTGAAGCTTTCTTT
D: TRBD1
length: 16
size: few
J: TRBJ1-1
V: TRBV7-9

CDR3: CASSSEGLAGIETQYF
DNA: TGTGCCAGCAGCTCGGAGGGACTAGCGGGAATCGAGACCCAGTACTTC
D: TRBD2
length: 16
size: NA
J: TRBJ2-5
V: TRBV11-2

CDR3: CASSPPRAGTGELFF
DNA: TGTGCCAGCTCACCACCAAGGGCAGGGACCGGGGAGCTGTTTTTT
D: NA
length: 15
size: NA
J: TRBJ2-2
V: TRBV18

CDR3: CASSPPLDRRTEAFF
DNA: TGTGCCAGCAGCCCCCCCCTAGACAGGCGGACTGAAGCTTTCTTT
D: NA
length: 15
size: NA
J: TRBJ1-1
V: TRBV5-6

CDR3: CASGWDRGTEAFF
DNA: TGTGCTAGTGGATGGGACAGGGGCACTGAAGCTTTCTTT
D: TRBD1
length: 13
size: NA
J: TRBJ1-1
V: TRBV12-5

CDR3: CASSLGTSGRAWGNEQFF
DNA: TGTGCCAGCAGTTTGGGGACTAGCGGGAGGGCCTGGGGCAATGAGCAGTTCTTC
D: TRBD2
length: 18
size: NA
J: TRBJ2-1
V: TRBV28

CDR3: CASSRTGGDTDTQYF
DNA: TGTGCCAGCAGCCGGACAGGGGGCGACACAGATACGCAGTATTTT
D: TRBD1
length: 15
size: NA
J: TRBJ2-3
V: TRBV5-8

CDR3: CSVIPGTGGNEQYF
DNA: TGCAGCGTTATCCCCGGGACAGGGGGCAACGAGCAGTACTTC
D: TRBD1
length: 14
size: few
J: TRBJ2-7
V: TRBV29-1

CDR3: CASSLDAGDNEQFF
DNA: TGTGCCAGCAGCTTAGATGCAGGGGACAATGAGCAGTTCTTC
D: NA
length: 14
size: NA
J: TRBJ2-1
V: TRBV7-2

CDR3: CASTQSRTANSPLHF
DNA: TGTGCCAGCACTCAGAGCCGGACAGCAAATTCACCCCTCCACTTT
D: NA
length: 15
size: NA
J: TRBJ1-6
V: TRBV6-5

CDR3: CASSFSGPPREYF
DNA: TGTGCCAGCAGCTTTAGCGGTCCCCCCCGCGAGTATTTT
D: NA
length: 13
size: NA
J: TRBJ2-3
V: TRBV7-9

CDR3: CASRRRAGDRYGYTF
DNA: TGTGCCAGCAGACGTCGCGCAGGCGATCGCTATGGCTACACCTTC
D: NA
length: 15
size: NA
J: TRBJ1-2
V: TRBV5-6

CDR3: CASSQSGNQPQHF
DNA: TGTGCCAGCAGCCAATCGGGCAATCAGCCCCAGCATTTT
D: NA
length: 13
size: NA
J: TRBJ1-5
V: TRBV27

CDR3: CASSFISGGAWNEQFF
DNA: TGCGCCAGCAGCTTCATTAGCGGGGGGGCCTGGAATGAGCAGTTCTTC
D: TRBD2
length: 16
size: NA
J: TRBJ2-1
V: TRBV5-1

CDR3: CASSRGATSGKPQHF
DNA: TGTGCCAGCAGTCGGGGGGCTACCTCGGGAAAGCCCCAGCATTTT
D: NA
length: 15
size: few
J: TRBJ1-5
V: TRBV3-1/TRBV3-2

CDR3: CASSEELGNSNQPQHF
DNA: TGCGCCAGCAGTGAGGAACTAGGTAATAGCAATCAGCCCCAGCATTTT
D: NA
length: 16
size: NA
J: TRBJ1-5
V: TRBV10-2

CDR3: CASSGGQSNQPQHF
DNA: TGTGCCAGCAGTGGGGGACAAAGCAATCAGCCCCAGCATTTT
D: NA
length: 14
size: NA
J: TRBJ1-5
V: TRBV2

CDR3: CASRTGTSGINEQFF
DNA: TGTGCCAGCAGAACCGGGACTAGCGGGATCAATGAGCAGTTCTTC
D: TRBD2
length: 15
size: once
J: TRBJ2-1
V: TRBV27

CDR3: CASSWIGASGPGVDEQYF
DNA: TGCGCCAGCAGCTGGATAGGGGCTAGCGGGCCCGGTGTCGACGAGCAGTACTTC
D: TRBD2
length: 18
size: NA
J: TRBJ2-7
V: TRBV5-1

CDR3: CASSLARSVDWYF
DNA: TGCGCCAGCAGCTTGGCGAGGAGTGTAGATTGGTACTTC
D: NA
length: 13
size: NA
J: TRBJ2-7
V: TRBV5-1

CDR3: CASSQGGTDTQYF
DNA: TGTGCCAGCAGTCAGGGGGGCACAGATACGCAGTATTTT
D: TRBD1
length: 13
size: NA
J: TRBJ2-3
V: TRBV28

CDR3: CASSPTDMISNQPQHF
DNA: TGTGCCAGTAGCCCAACCGACATGATTAGCAATCAGCCCCAGCATTTT
D: NA
length: 16
size: NA
J: TRBJ1-5
V: TRBV19

CDR3: CASRVEYGYTF
DNA: TGTGCCAGCAGGGTAGAATATGGCTACACCTTC
D: NA
length: 11
size: NA
J: TRBJ1-2
V: TRBV28

CDR3: CASGLVPGQGLNTEAFF
DNA: TGTGCTAGTGGTTTGGTCCCCGGACAGGGGTTGAACACTGAAGCTTTCTTT
D: TRBD1
length: 17
size: once
J: TRBJ1-1
V: TRBV12-5

CDR3: CASRHIEGRGYTF
DNA: TGCGCCAGCAGGCACATAGAGGGGAGGGGCTACACCTTC
D: NA
length: 13
size: NA
J: TRBJ1-2
V: TRBV4-1